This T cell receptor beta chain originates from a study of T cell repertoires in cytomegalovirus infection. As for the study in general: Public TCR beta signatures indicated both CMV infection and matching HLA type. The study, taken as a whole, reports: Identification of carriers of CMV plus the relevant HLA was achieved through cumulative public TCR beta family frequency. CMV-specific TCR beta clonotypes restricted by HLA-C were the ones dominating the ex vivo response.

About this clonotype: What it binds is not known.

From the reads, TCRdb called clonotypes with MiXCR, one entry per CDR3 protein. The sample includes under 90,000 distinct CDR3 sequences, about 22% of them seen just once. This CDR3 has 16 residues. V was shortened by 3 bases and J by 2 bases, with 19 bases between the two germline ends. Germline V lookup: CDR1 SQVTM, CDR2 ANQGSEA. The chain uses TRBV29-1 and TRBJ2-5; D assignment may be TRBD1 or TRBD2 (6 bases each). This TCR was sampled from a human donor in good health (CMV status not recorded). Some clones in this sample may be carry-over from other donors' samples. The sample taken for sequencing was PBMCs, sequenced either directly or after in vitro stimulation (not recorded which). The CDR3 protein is CSVDGQRRGIQETQYF. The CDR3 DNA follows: TGCAGCGTTGACGGACAGCGGAGGGGGATTCAAGAGACCCAGTACTTC.